This passage covers 10 T cell receptor beta chains from one sample sequenced in a study of blood T cell repertoires in COVID-19. The data were produced by immunoSEQ multiplex PCR, yet TCRdb's version contains in-frame clones alone and is incomplete. The top ten hold around 12% of the sample, which has tens of thousands of clones, 89% seen once. The source material was peripheral blood. These TCRs come from a man aged 65-85 years with active or convalescent COVID-19.

This chain uses TRBV30 with TRBJ2-2; TRBD1 agrees at 7 bases. Losses at the gene ends were 1 base for V and 5 bases for J; bases not matched to a gene: 4. The CDR3 contains 14 residues. Germline V gene data show CDR1 as GTSNPN and CDR2 as SVGIG (reference sequence). The CDR3, as DNA: TGTGCCTGGAGTGCCACAGGGGTGACCGGGGAGCTGTTTTTT. Protein sequence: CAWSATGVTGELFF. Full variable domain (rest looked up from reference TRBV30 and TRBJ2-2): SQTIHQWPATLVQPVGSPLSLECTVEGTSNPNLYWYRQAAGRGLQLLFYSVGIGQISSEVPQNLSASRPQDRQFILSSKKLLLSDSGFYLCAWSATGVTGELFFGEGSRLTVL.

This sequence joins TRBV9 and TRBJ2-5, with D perhaps matching TRBD1 (7 bases). The CDR3 length is 15 residues. CDR1 SGDLS and CDR2 YYNGEE come from the germline V gene. V lost 3 bases to trimming and J lost 4 bases, with 16 bases between them. Here the CDR3 reads CASSAQPQGGETQYF. For the CDR3, the DNA is TGTGCCAGCAGCGCACAACCGCAGGGGGGAGAGACCCAGTACTTC.

This chain links TRBV5-4 with TRBJ2-1; 8 nucleotides line up with TRBD2. The V gene's germline CDR1 is SGHNT and CDR2 YYREEE (reference sequence). This CDR3 has 14 residues. Trimming at V came to 3 bases and at J to 12 bases, leaving 11 bases not matched to a gene. Written as DNA, the CDR3 is TGTGCCAGCAGCTCTCCCGACCGGGGGGGCGGGCAGTTCTTC. It codes for CASSSPDRGGGQFF.

The chain links TRBV5-1 to TRBJ1-1; 8 bases fit TRBD1. After removal of 4 bases from V and 1 base from J, the junction contained 12 bases not matched to a gene. This CDR3 is built from 17 residues. CDR1 is SGHRS and CDR2 is YFSETQ in the germline V gene. The CDR3 DNA sequence: TGCGCCAGCAGCGCCGGTGGCAGGGGGCATGCGAACACTGAAGCTTTCTTT. Its translation is CASSAGGRGHANTEAFF.

The J gene is TRBJ1-2, the V gene TRBV6-2 or TRBV6-3, with a weak D call TRBD1 (5 bases). Germline V gene sequence: CDR1 MNHEY, CDR2 SVGEGT. This CDR3 contains 14 residues. Between the trimmed V and J ends, which lost 0 bases and 7 bases, there was a span of 12 bases. CDR3 bases: TGTGCCAGCAGTTACTCGGCAGGGATAAGTGGCTACACCTTC. Protein sequence: CASSYSAGISGYTF.

This rearrangement joins TRBV9 to TRBJ2-1; the match to TRBD1 covers 12 bases. Germline V CDR1 and CDR2: SGDLS, YYNGEE. There are 17 residues in the CDR3. V gave up 2 bases and J gave up 2 bases; unmatched junction bases: 5. CDR3 DNA sequence: TGTGCCAGCAGCGTTACCTGGGACAGGGGGCCCTACAATGAGCAGTTCTTC. Protein sequence: CASSVTWDRGPYNEQFF.

V usage is TRBV29-1 and J usage is TRBJ1-3; D is unclear. Trimming removed 6 bases from V and 4 bases from J, with 10 bases in between. Germline CDR1 reads SQVTM; CDR2 reads ANQGSEA. There are 12 residues in the CDR3. In DNA, the CDR3 is TGCAGCGTAGTCTCCGGGGGAAACACCATATATTTT. This translates into CSVVSGGNTIYF.

This clone has ten or more counts. The V gene is TRBV7-9, the J gene TRBJ2-5, with D uncertain. Deletions cut 7 bases from V and 1 base from J, with 10 bases between. Germline lookup yields CDR1 SEHNR and CDR2 FQNEAQ (reference sequence). This CDR3 comprises 13 residues. CDR3 region: CASIPAGQETQYF. Written as DNA, the CDR3 is TGTGCCAGCATCCCTGCAGGCCAAGAGACCCAGTACTTC.

The V call is TRBV6-1, the J call TRBJ2-3; 7 positions agree with TRBD2. The junction had 8 bases not matched to a gene; V was cut back by 2 bases and J by 6 bases. The germline V gene encodes CDR1 MNHNS and CDR2 SASEGT. The CDR3 covers 15 residues. The CDR3 is CASSETRTRVDTQYF. CDR3 in DNA: TGTGCCAGCAGTGAAACGCGGACTAGGGTTGATACGCAGTATTTT.

This chain connects TRBV4-2 to TRBJ1-1; 7 bases fit TRBD1. The CDR3 has 15 residues. V shed 0 bases and J 1 base; nucleotides not matched to a gene: 2. From germline, CDR1 is LGHNA and CDR2 YNFKEQ. In DNA form, the CDR3 reads TGTGCCAGCAGCCAAGAGGGACAGAGGAACACTGAAGCTTTCTTT. It encodes CASSQEGQRNTEAFF.